A single T cell receptor (beta chain) is shown here with its context. The antigen remains undetermined. The treatment is: roughly 20 received Ad26.COV2.S at low or high dose, single or two shots; 5 received placebo; per-sample allocation not given. Sample collection was performed on day 63 after the first vaccine or placebo injection. The administered vaccine (an Ad26 vector) expressed Wuhan-strain SARS-CoV-2 spike. CDR1 and CDR2 (germline): LGHNA, YSLEER. CDR3 length equals 18 residues. Trimming shortened V by 5 bases and J by 3 bases, and 20 bases separated the two germline ends. These data belong to a study of Ad26.COV2.S vaccination and SARS-CoV-2 variants. At the level of the study: Donor was assigned to the Ad26.COV2.S arm of trial COV1001. Ad26.COV2.S, an intramuscular injection, was given once or twice 56 days apart. Broader study findings: The analyses of TCR breadth and depth may have understated the size of total T cell responses.

Libraries were prepared by immunoSEQ multiplex PCR; TCRdb keeps only in-frame clonotypes and omits some of them. The sample consists of some 350,000 clones, approximately 81% of them appearing once. This TCR was recovered from a person between 18 and 65 years old who received the Ad26.COV2.S COVID-19 vaccine or a placebo. The input for sequencing was peripheral blood, taken in a trial of Ad26.COV2.S vaccine versus placebo. The chain recombines TRBV4-3 with TRBJ2-6; the D gene could be TRBD1 or TRBD2 (6 bases each). This CDR3 reads CASSNWGAGQIGANVLTF. The DNA for the CDR3 is TGCGCCAGCAGCAACTGGGGGGCAGGTCAGATTGGGGCCAACGTCCTGACTTTC.